This entry lists 7 T cell receptor beta chains sequenced from one sample in a study of cytomegalovirus exposure and HLA in healthy donors. 60 Vbeta and 13 Jbeta primers were used in PCR. Measured with immunoSEQ multiplex PCR; TCRdb has only the in-frame clones, and not every one. The data hold around 91,000 clones, with approximately 84% observed a single time. Sequencing was carried out using PBMCs. These receptors came from a young man in good health and CMV-seronegative.

The CDR3 DNA reads TGTGCCAGCAGCTCCCCAGCTAGCGGGAGATCTGAGCAGTTCTTC. Protein sequence: CASSSPASGRSEQFF. The V gene is TRBV11-2, the J gene TRBJ2-1, with 10 bases fitting TRBD2. V gave up 4 bases and J gave up 9 bases; unmatched junction bases: 9. Germline V CDR1 and CDR2: SGHAT, FQNNGV. The CDR3 is 15 amino acids.

The J gene is TRBJ2-1, the V gene TRBV6-5, with TRBD2 matching 7 bases. Germline V gives CDR1 MNHEY, CDR2 SVGAGI. The CDR3 sequence is 14 residues long. V dropped 11 bases and J dropped 10; count of bases not matched to a gene: 17. CDR3 DNA sequence: TGTGCCTCTAGCCTGGCGGGAGAATATAGGGAGCAGTTCTTC. This gives the protein CASSLAGEYREQFF.

This clone was found a few times. In nucleotides, the CDR3 is TGTGCCAGCAGTGCCAACCGGGACAGCGAAAAAGCTTTCTTT. It yields the protein CASSANRDSEKAFF. This rearrangement joins TRBV6-4 to TRBJ1-1; 7 bases are a match to TRBD1. The V segment lost 4 bases and the J segment 9 bases; nucleotides outside the gene matches: 11. Germline-derived CDR1 and CDR2 are MRHNA and SNTAGT. This CDR3 spans 14 amino acids.

The rearrangement links TRBV5-1 to TRBJ2-3; unclear D gene. CDR1 and CDR2 from the germline V gene are SGHRS and YFSETQ. CDR3 length equals 12 residues. V was pared by 1 base and J by 4 bases, with 4 bases between. CDR3 sequence (DNA): TGCGCCAGCAGCTTGAGCTCAGATACGCAGTATTTT. Protein product: CASSLSSDTQYF.

This clone was counted a few times. The V gene is TRBV5-1, the J gene TRBJ2-7; a possible D gene is TRBD2 (5 bases). From germline, CDR1 is SGHRS and CDR2 YFSETQ. This CDR3 has 14 residues. V lost 0 bases and J lost 5, with 12 bases in between. In DNA form, the CDR3 reads TGCGCCAGCAGCTTGGGGTCAGGAGGTAACGAGCAGTACTTC. Translated: CASSLGSGGNEQYF.

V and J are TRBV14 and TRBJ2-5, with 11 bases that match TRBD1. This CDR3 is 16 amino acids long. V gave up 3 bases and J gave up 4 bases; unmatched junction bases: 7. Germline-derived CDR1 and CDR2 are SGHDN and FVKESK. The CDR3 bases are TGTGCCAGCAGCCATACAAGGGGACAGGGGGGAGAGACCCAGTACTTC. This codes for CASSHTRGQGGETQYF.

This chain uses TRBV15 with TRBJ1-1, with a possible D match to TRBD1 (6 bases). CDR3 length: 17 residues. The germline V gene has CDR1 LNHNV and CDR2 YYDKDF (reference sequence). V was clipped by 1 base and J by 2 bases, with 17 bases between them. The CDR3: CATSRGGQEIRNTEAFF. The DNA for the CDR3 is TGTGCCACCAGCAGAGGGGGGCAGGAGATTAGAAACACTGAAGCTTTCTTT. Together with reference TRBV15 and TRBJ1-1, the CDR3 gives the full variable domain: DAMVIQNPRYQVTQFGKPVTLSCSQTLNHNVMYWYQQKSSQAPKLLFHYYDKDFNNEADTPDNFQSRRPNTSFCFLDIRSPGLGDTAMYLCATSRGGQEIRNTEAFFGQGTRLTVV.